The 27 T cell receptor beta chains given below trace back to one sample, sequenced in a study of human T cells and chemical hapten exposure. TCRdb reprocessed the RACE reads with MiXCR, giving one entry per CDR3 protein. The sample records some 45,000 distinct CDR3 sequences, about 8.9% being singletons. Time point reported: patch test 2, 6 weeks after DPC sensitization. Treatment reported: therapeutic diphenylcyclopropenone sensitization with weekly scalp DPC. The sample consisted of whole blood, taken in connection with sensitization to the hapten diphenylcyclopropenone (DPC). These receptors all stem from a woman aged 40-49 years with alopecia areata. Some clones in this sample may be carry-over from other donors' samples.

This clonotype was observed many times. V and J are TRBV30 and TRBJ1-2; the match to TRBD1 covers 12 bases. Germline V lookup: CDR1 GTSNPN, CDR2 SVGIG (reference sequence). Trimming took 3 bases from V and 7 from J; bases not matched to a gene: 9. This CDR3 is 15 amino acids long. This CDR3 is CAWRHPGTGGSGYTF. The CDR3 DNA reads as TGTGCCTGGAGGCACCCCGGGACAGGGGGCAGTGGCTACACCTTC.

In this sample, this clonotype turned up many times. The chain recombines TRBV5-1 with TRBJ2-3; D not certain. Per germline, CDR1 SGHRS and CDR2 YFSETQ. V lost 3 bases to trimming and J lost 3 bases, with 2 bases between them. This CDR3 has 11 residues. CDR3 coding DNA: TGCGCCAGCAGCTGGACAGATACGCAGTATTTT. Translating gives CASSWTDTQYF.

This clonotype was seen at least ten times. The chain carries TRBV29-1 and TRBJ1-1, with a weak D call TRBD1 (5 bases). Trimming removed 6 bases at V and 4 bases at J, with 6 bases between. The CDR3 extends over 10 amino acids. Germline V gene data show CDR1 as SQVTM and CDR2 as ANQGSEA. CDR3 bases: TGCAGCGTAAGGGGCACTGAAGCTTTCTTT. Translated: CSVRGTEAFF.

The chain couples TRBV5-1 to TRBJ2-4; D is possibly TRBD2 (6 bases). Germline V lookup: CDR1 SGHRS, CDR2 YFSETQ. This CDR3 contains 16 residues. Trimming pared 4 bases from V and 8 bases from J, leaving 22 bases between. The CDR3 region has the DNA TGCGCCAGCAGCCCGGAGGGCCCGGGGCGATCGGACATTCAGTACTTC. It translates to CASSPEGPGRSDIQYF.

This clonotype was seen at least ten times. The chain employs TRBV6-4 and TRBJ2-1, with TRBD1 matching 8 bases. The CDR3 runs 16 residues. Germline V gene data show CDR1 as MRHNA and CDR2 as SNTAGT. V gave up 4 bases and J gave up 6 bases; unmatched junction bases: 11. CDR3 in amino acids: CASSGAAGTGGNEQFF. The CDR3 nucleotides read TGTGCCAGCAGTGGCGCGGCGGGGACAGGCGGCAATGAGCAGTTCTTC.

This clonotype appeared a single time. With a much larger clone just one base away, this may be a read error. This chain links TRBV6-5 with TRBJ2-3; D may be TRBD2 (5 bases). CDR1 and CDR2 from the germline V gene are MNHEY and SVGAGI. Between the trimmed V and J ends, which lost 2 bases and 8 bases, there was a span of 14 bases. This CDR3 spans 14 amino acids. CDR3 region: CASSYGLMPGTQYF. The CDR3 nucleotides read TGTGCCAGCAGTTACGGACTGATGCCAGGTACGCAGTATTTT.

The chain uses TRBV20-1 and TRBJ2-1; D may be TRBD1 (6 bases). CDR3 length equals 17 residues. Trimming cost V 0 bases and J 8 bases, with 23 bases left between them. Germline CDR1 reads DFQATT; CDR2 reads SNEGSKA (reference sequence). The CDR3 region has the DNA TGCAGTGCTAGAGATCTCGGTTCTACAGGGAGTAGGGATGAGCAGTTCTTC. Amino acid sequence: CSARDLGSTGSRDEQFF.

The chain combines TRBV7-3 with TRBJ2-3; D ambiguous. Germline-derived CDR1 and CDR2 are SGHTA and FQGTGA. The CDR3 sequence is 16 residues long. V was cut by 5 bases and J by 0 bases, with 15 bases left in between. This CDR3 is CASSPTADSSTDTQYF. CDR3 nucleotides: TGTGCCAGCAGCCCGACGGCGGATTCTAGCACAGATACGCAGTATTTT. The whole variable domain, filled in from reference TRBV7-3 and TRBJ2-3, reads GAGVSQTPSNKVTEKGKYVELRCDPISGHTALYWYRQSLGQGPEFLIYFQGTGAADDSGLPNDRFFAVRPEGSVSTLKIQRTERGDSAVYLCASSPTADSSTDTQYFGPGTRLTVL.

At least ten counts were recorded for this clonotype. The chain employs TRBV7-9 and TRBJ1-1, with 7 bases lining up with TRBD1. The CDR3 sequence is 14 residues long. V gave up 4 bases and J gave up 7 bases; unmatched junction bases: 9. The germline gives CDR1 SEHNR, CDR2 FQNEAQ (reference sequence). The DNA for the CDR3 is TGTGCCAGCAGCTCCAAAGGGGGCCGTGGTGAAGCTTTCTTT. Its translation: CASSSKGGRGEAFF.

This clonotype was recorded many times. The chain uses TRBV12-3 or TRBV12-4 and TRBJ2-5; 10 bases are shared with TRBD1. The CDR3 runs 15 residues. V lost 5 bases, J lost 5 bases, and 8 bases stayed unmatched. DNA of the CDR3: TGTGCCAGCAGTACCCGGGACAGGGGTTTGGAGACCCAGTACTTC. Translated, it gives CASSTRDRGLETQYF.

The gene calls are TRBV27 and TRBJ1-6; D not certain. CDR1 is MNHEY, CDR2 SMNVEV, per germline (reference sequence). The germline V and J ends were trimmed by 6 bases and 9 bases, with 27 bases remaining between them. The CDR3 has 18 amino acids. The DNA of the CDR3 is TGTGCCAGCAGCTTGTACTTTCGGACTGATGGTCGCGGTTCACCCCTCCACTTT. This codes for CASSLYFRTDGRGSPLHF.

At least ten counts were recorded for this clonotype. The chain combines TRBV25-1 with TRBJ2-3; TRBD1 is a possible D gene (5 bases). The CDR3 sequence is 12 residues long. Trimming took 1 base from V and 14 from J, leaving 13 bases between them. Germline values: CDR1 MGHDK, CDR2 SYGVNS. CDR3 region: CASSESGQALYF. The CDR3 bases are TGTGCCAGCAGTGAATCAGGACAAGCTCTGTATTTT.

This clonotype was recorded many times. The rearrangement links TRBV3-1 to TRBJ1-1; D is unresolved. Germline V gene lookup returns CDR1 LGHDT and CDR2 YNNKEL (reference sequence). The CDR3 has 12 residues. The V end lost 5 bases, the J end lost 6 bases, and 10 bases lay between the germline ends. CDR3 in amino acids: CASSIGLAEAFF. Here the CDR3 DNA reads TGTGCCAGCAGCATCGGCCTGGCTGAAGCTTTCTTT. Full variable domain (missing parts from reference TRBV3-1 and TRBJ1-1): DTAVSQTPKYLVTQMGNDKSIKCEQNLGHDTMYWYKQDSKKFLKIMFSYNNKELIINETVPNRFSPKSPDKAHLNLHINSLELGDSAVYFCASSIGLAEAFFGQGTRLTVV.

This clonotype was observed a handful of times. This chain connects TRBV12-3 or TRBV12-4 to TRBJ1-6; D unresolved. The ends were cut back, 3 bases at V and 6 bases at J, with 6 bases in the middle. This CDR3 contains 13 residues. The CDR3 spells CASSFAANSPLHF. CDR3 bases: TGTGCCAGCAGTTTTGCGGCTAATTCACCCCTCCACTTT.

This clonotype has only a few counts. This chain connects TRBV7-2 to TRBJ2-5; tentatively, D is TRBD1 or TRBD2 (6 bases each). CDR1 is SGHTA, CDR2 FQGNSA, per germline. This CDR3 region has 14 residues. V lost 6 bases, J lost 1 base, and 12 bases lay in between. CDR3 sequence: CASSPTGAQETQYF. CDR3 coding DNA: TGTGCCAGCAGTCCAACGGGGGCCCAAGAGACCCAGTACTTC.

This clonotype has only a few counts. The rearrangement uses TRBV12-3 or TRBV12-4 and TRBJ2-4; D may be TRBD1 (6 bases). This CDR3 has 16 amino acids. V gave up 5 bases and J gave up 0 bases, with 14 bases separating them. CDR3 protein: CASSLFPQGAKNIQYF. The DNA of the CDR3 is TGTGCCAGCAGTCTCTTCCCACAGGGAGCCAAAAACATTCAGTACTTC.

The chain is built from TRBV29-1 and TRBJ2-2; no definite D call. The germline CDR1 and CDR2 sequences are SQVTM and ANQGSEA. The CDR3 consists of 12 residues. Deletions cut 7 bases from V and 5 bases from J, with 11 bases between. This CDR3 reads CSASRGTGELFF. Written as DNA, the CDR3 is TGCAGCGCTAGTCGAGGAACCGGGGAGCTGTTTTTT.

This clonotype was observed at least ten times. The chain has TRBV20-1 and TRBJ2-5, with D tentatively TRBD2 (5 bases). Trimming took 3 bases from V and 7 from J, leaving 15 bases between them. Germline V CDR1 and CDR2: DFQATT, SNEGSKA (reference sequence). This CDR3 is built from 13 residues. The CDR3 DNA reads as TGCAGTGCTAGTATAACGCTCGGGGTGACCCAGTACTTC. Translation: CSASITLGVTQYF.

Regarding this clonotype: A much larger clone sits a single nucleotide away, making a read error possible. The J gene is TRBJ1-4, the V gene TRBV7-9; TRBD1 agrees at 8 bases. V was clipped by 4 bases and J by 9 bases; unmatched bases: 7. Germline CDR1 reads SEHNR; CDR2 reads FQNEAQ (reference sequence). This CDR3 region has 14 residues. The CDR3 nucleotides read TGTGCCAGCAGCTCAAACAGGGGGGCTAAAAAACTGTTTTTT. Protein product: CASSSNRGAKKLFF.

The gene calls are TRBV7-9 and TRBJ1-1; D is uncertain. The germline CDR1 and CDR2 sequences are SEHNR and FQNEAQ (reference sequence). CDR3 length equals 15 residues. V lost 5 bases, J lost 3 bases, and 16 bases lay in between. CDR3 loop: CASSRNWTPYTEAFF. CDR3 DNA sequence: TGTGCCAGCAGCCGCAATTGGACCCCCTACACTGAAGCTTTCTTT.

The genes are TRBV12-3 or TRBV12-4 and TRBJ2-4; D perhaps matches TRBD2 (6 bases). The CDR3 runs to 17 residues. The V gene lost 4 bases and the J gene lost 4 bases, with 20 bases spanning the gap. CDR3 sequence reads: CASSSTPGDWTKNIQYF. The CDR3 DNA is TGTGCCAGCAGTTCCACCCCGGGGGACTGGACAAAAAACATTCAGTACTTC.

This chain connects TRBV4-1 to TRBJ1-1; D unresolved. In germline, CDR1 is MGHRA, CDR2 YSYEKL. V lost 1 base to trimming and J lost 0 bases, with 9 bases between them. The CDR3 runs 15 residues. CDR3 protein: CASSQGRDMNTEAFF. In DNA form, the CDR3 reads TGCGCCAGCAGCCAAGGGAGGGATATGAACACTGAAGCTTTCTTT.

Notes on this clonotype: Being one base from a much bigger clone, this may be a read error. This rearrangement joins TRBV5-6 to TRBJ2-1, with 8 nucleotides matching TRBD1. This CDR3 has 14 residues. Germline V gene lookup returns CDR1 SGHDT and CDR2 YYEEEE. The CDR3, as DNA: TGTGTCAGCAGGACAGGGCTGGAGTCGAAGGAGCAGTTCTTC. It translates to CVSRTGLESKEQFF.

This clonotype was recorded many times. This chain connects TRBV29-1 to TRBJ1-1; 9 bases match TRBD1. The CDR3 length is 12 residues. Germline V gives CDR1 SQVTM, CDR2 ANQGSEA. V lost 4 bases and J lost 5; bases outside the gene matches: 2. CDR3 region: CSVGTGETEAFF. As DNA, the CDR3 is TGCAGCGTTGGGACAGGGGAGACTGAAGCTTTCTTT. Supplemented by reference TRBV29-1 and TRBJ1-1, the full variable domain reads SAVISQKPSRDICQRGTSLTIQCQVDSQVTMMFWYRQQPGQSLTLIATANQGSEATYESGFVIDKFPISRPNLTFSTLTVSNMSPEDSSIYLCSVGTGETEAFFGQGTRLTVV.

The CDR3 region has the DNA TGTGCCAGCAGCGTGGGCGGGGAGCTGTTTTTT. Residues: CASSVGGELFF. The V call is TRBV9, the J call TRBJ2-2; D not resolved. Germline CDR1 SGDLS, CDR2 YYNGEE. The CDR3 covers 11 residues. Trimming removed 2 bases from V and 7 bases from J, with 3 bases in between.

This clonotype was counted ten times or more. The rearrangement links TRBV12-3 or TRBV12-4 to TRBJ1-4; 7 positions agree with TRBD1. The CDR3 loop spans 17 amino acids. J gave up 4 bases and V 1 base, and 9 bases lay outside the gene matches. CDR3 sequence reads: CASSLDPPGQNNEKLFF. The DNA of the CDR3 is TGTGCCAGCAGTTTAGACCCTCCGGGACAGAATAATGAAAAACTGTTTTTT.

Many counts were recorded for this clonotype. The rearrangement joins TRBV12-3 or TRBV12-4 to TRBJ1-2, with D perhaps TRBD1 (5 bases). V lost 6 bases and J 3 bases, leaving 11 bases between the germline ends. The CDR3 sequence is 13 residues long. The CDR3 region is CASSSPGDYGYTF. CDR3 bases: TGTGCCAGCAGCTCCCCGGGGGACTATGGCTACACCTTC.